The 29 T cell receptor beta chains presented below share a single source sample, sequenced in a study of blood T cell repertoires in COVID-19. Produced via immunoSEQ multiplex PCR; TCRdb's table is partial and in-frame only. This table holds 150,000 or so clones, over 80% found once. Material: peripheral blood. Receptors were obtained from a man older than 75 with acute or convalescent COVID-19.

The chain's CDR3 is CSVSLGTGQEKLFF. The CDR3 DNA follows: TGCAGCGTTTCCCTAGGTACAGGCCAAGAAAAACTGTTTTTT. The gene calls are TRBV29-1 and TRBJ1-4; a possible D gene is TRBD1 (5 bases). The CDR3 length is 14 residues. V lost 5 bases to trimming and J lost 8 bases, with 18 bases between them. Germline V lookup: CDR1 SQVTM, CDR2 ANQGSEA.

V and J are TRBV5-1 and TRBJ2-7, with TRBD2 matching over 10 bases. The length of the CDR3 is 14 residues. After removal of 2 bases from V and 4 bases from J, the junction contained 3 bases not matched to a gene. The V gene's germline CDR1 is SGHRS and CDR2 YFSETQ. CDR3 nucleotide sequence: TGCGCCAGCAGCTTCCCTAGCGGGAGTTACGAGCAGTACTTC. Its translation is CASSFPSGSYEQYF.

The chain joins TRBV2 to TRBJ1-1; D gene uncertain. V was cut by 4 bases and J by 3 bases, with 9 bases left in between. The CDR3 extends over 13 amino acids. CDR1 and CDR2 (germline): SNHLY, FYNNEI. The chain's CDR3 is CASSVVAYTEAFF. The CDR3 bases are TGTGCCAGCAGTGTAGTAGCCTACACTGAAGCTTTCTTT.

The CDR3 loop is CASSLSAAGPYNSPLHF. The CDR3 DNA follows: TGTGCCAGCAGCTTGTCGGCGGCCGGCCCCTATAATTCACCCCTCCACTTT. This chain links TRBV5-6 with TRBJ1-6; D ambiguous. CDR3 length equals 17 residues. The germline V gene encodes CDR1 SGHDT and CDR2 YYEEEE. The V end lost 1 base, the J end lost 2 bases, and 13 bases lay between the germline ends. Combining the CDR3 with reference TRBV5-6 and TRBJ1-6 gives the whole variable domain DAGVTQSPTHLIKTRGQQVTLRCSPKSGHDTVSWYQQALGQGPQFIFQYYEEEERQRGNFPDRFSGHQFPNYSSELNVNALLLGDSALYLCASSLSAAGPYNSPLHFGNGTRLTVT.

The gene calls are TRBV5-1 and TRBJ1-4, with a possible D match to TRBD1 (6 bases). The CDR3 runs to 16 residues. Per the germline V gene, CDR1 is SGHRS and CDR2 is YFSETQ. Deletions cut 4 bases from V and 0 bases from J, with 13 bases between. The CDR3: CASSMTGSTTNEKLFF. DNA for the CDR3: TGCGCCAGCAGCATGACAGGTTCAACAACTAATGAAAAACTGTTTTTT.

The rearrangement uses TRBV18 and TRBJ2-2; a weak D match, TRBD2 (5 bases). Trimming left V 3 bases short and J 3 bases short, with 8 bases between. The CDR3 length is 14 residues. Looked up from germline, CDR1 is KGHSH and CDR2 is LQKENI. CDR3 in amino acids: CASSPVGDTGELFF. CDR3 sequence (DNA): TGTGCCAGCTCACCGGTCGGGGACACCGGGGAGCTGTTTTTT.

The V gene is TRBV30, the J gene TRBJ2-5; D is undetermined. The CDR3 loop spans 10 amino acids. From germline, CDR1 is GTSNPN and CDR2 SVGIG (reference sequence). V was pared by 0 bases and J by 7 bases, with 3 bases between. CDR3 DNA sequence: TGTGCCTGGAGTGTCGGGACCCAGTACTTC. Translated: CAWSVGTQYF.

This clone showed up just a few times. The chain has TRBV15 and TRBJ2-5; D remains ambiguous. CDR1 is LNHNV, CDR2 YYDKDF, per germline (reference sequence). The V end lost 0 bases, the J end lost 3 bases, and 8 bases lay between the germline ends. The CDR3 totals 14 residues. The CDR3 DNA is TGTGCCACCAGCAGAGATCATGGAGAAGAGACCCAGTACTTC. Protein: CATSRDHGEETQYF.

The rearrangement joins TRBV9 to TRBJ1-3, with a possible D match to TRBD1 (5 bases). CDR3 length: 14 residues. The V end lost 4 bases, the J end lost 0 bases, and 8 bases lay between the germline ends. Germline CDR1 reads SGDLS; CDR2 reads YYNGEE. CDR3 sequence reads: CASSPDSSGNTIYF. The CDR3 nucleotides read TGTGCCAGCAGCCCTGACAGCTCTGGAAACACCATATATTTT.

This clone came up a few times. J is TRBJ2-7 and V is TRBV7-8; TRBD1 matches 8 bases. Germline-derived CDR1 and CDR2 are SGHVS and FQNEAQ. V dropped 5 bases and J dropped 0; count of bases not matched to a gene: 3. CDR3 length: 14 residues. The CDR3 here is CASSITGGSYEQYF. The CDR3 coding sequence is TGTGCCAGCAGCATCACAGGGGGCTCCTACGAGCAGTACTTC.

This chain connects TRBV19 to TRBJ1-4; D not certain. CDR1 is LNHDA, CDR2 SQIVND, per germline (reference sequence). V lost 7 bases and J lost 10, with 13 bases in between. The CDR3 has 12 amino acids. This CDR3 reads CASNDFAAKLFF. In DNA, the CDR3 is TGTGCCAGTAACGATTTCGCGGCAAAACTGTTTTTT.

This clone was seen a few times. V usage is TRBV19 and J usage is TRBJ1-5; 9 bases match TRBD1. The CDR3 is 16 residues long. The V gene end was trimmed by 3 bases and the J gene end by 1 base; junction bases not matched to a gene: 4. CDR1 is LNHDA, CDR2 SQIVND, per germline (reference sequence). CDR3 in amino acids: CASSILGTGSNQPQHF. The CDR3 nucleotides read TGTGCCAGTAGTATTTTAGGGACAGGGAGCAATCAGCCCCAGCATTTT.

The chain is built from TRBV14 and TRBJ1-2; 9 positions agree with TRBD1. With V trimmed by 6 bases and J by 4 bases, 9 bases remained unmatched. The CDR3 totals 15 residues. CDR1 is SGHDN, CDR2 FVKESK, per germline. In DNA form, the CDR3 reads TGTGCCAGCAGGCCAACCGGGACAGGGACCTATGGCTACACCTTC. Amino acid sequence: CASRPTGTGTYGYTF.

The chain joins TRBV4-2 to TRBJ2-1, with a weak D call TRBD2 (7 bases). The ends were cut back, 0 bases at V and 2 bases at J, with 11 bases in the middle. CDR1 LGHNA and CDR2 YNFKEQ come from the germline V gene. The CDR3 contains 16 residues. CDR3 DNA: TGTGCCAGCAGCCAAGATCCGGGGGGCGCCTACAATGAGCAGTTCTTC. Its translation: CASSQDPGGAYNEQFF.

The chain links TRBV5-1 to TRBJ1-2; no clear D. CDR3 length: 12 residues. Germline CDR1 reads SGHRS; CDR2 reads YFSETQ. Trimming stripped 0 bases from V and 4 bases from J, with 4 bases between. CDR3 residues: CASSLAGYGYTF. DNA for the CDR3: TGCGCCAGCAGCTTGGCGGGCTATGGCTACACCTTC.

The gene calls are TRBV18 and TRBJ2-1; 16 bases match TRBD2. The CDR3 spans 17 residues. Per germline, CDR1 KGHSH and CDR2 LQKENI. After removal of 0 bases from V and 4 bases from J, the junction contained 0 bases not matched to a gene. CDR3 in amino acids: CASSPPGLAGGYNEQFF. The CDR3 nucleotides are TGTGCCAGCTCACCACCGGGACTAGCGGGAGGGTACAATGAGCAGTTCTTC. The variable domain in full, with the rest retrieved from reference TRBV18 and TRBJ2-1, is NAGVMQNPRHLVRRRGQEARLRCSPMKGHSHVYWYRQLPEEGLKFMVYLQKENIIDESGMPKERFSAEFPKEGPSILRIQQVVRGDSAAYFCASSPPGLAGGYNEQFFGPGTRLTVL.

This sequence joins TRBV7-6 and TRBJ2-6, with a possible D match to TRBD1 (6 bases). Trimming pared 0 bases from V and 0 bases from J, leaving 15 bases between. CDR1 and CDR2 (germline): SGHVS, FNYEAQ. The CDR3 covers 19 residues. CDR3 in amino acids: CASSLAGAQVISGANVLTF. Here the CDR3 DNA reads TGTGCCAGCAGCTTAGCGGGGGCACAGGTAATCTCTGGGGCCAACGTCCTGACTTTC.

J is TRBJ1-1 and V is TRBV23-1; tentatively, D is TRBD1 (6 bases). TRBV23-1 is an ORF, and what it does is uncertain. The CDR3 consists of 16 residues. V gave up 4 bases and J gave up 0 bases, with 15 bases separating them. Written as DNA, the CDR3 is TGCGCCAGCAGTCTGGCAGGGGAGGGAATGAACACTGAAGCTTTCTTT. It yields the protein CASSLAGEGMNTEAFF.

A note on this clone: The same CDR3 is also encoded by other DNA sequences in this sample. CDR3: CASSLGQMNTEAFF. The CDR3 region has the DNA TGCGCCAGCAGCTTGGGTCAGATGAACACTGAAGCTTTCTTT. The chain combines TRBV5-1 with TRBJ1-1; D is ambiguous. The CDR3 extends over 14 amino acids. V lost 0 bases, J lost 0 bases, and 6 bases lay in between. Per the germline V gene, CDR1 is SGHRS and CDR2 is YFSETQ.

CDR3 nucleotides: TGTGCCTGGAGAAGCCTGAGCGGAAGCACAGATACGCAGTATTTT. Residues: CAWRSLSGSTDTQYF. V and J are TRBV30 and TRBJ2-3; D might be TRBD2 (5 bases). V was cut by 3 bases and J by 0 bases, with 13 bases left in between. This CDR3 has 15 amino acids. The germline gives CDR1 GTSNPN, CDR2 SVGIG (reference sequence).

V and J are TRBV12-5 and TRBJ2-7; perhaps TRBD1 as D (6 bases). The CDR3 has 14 residues. The germline V gene encodes CDR1 LGHNT and CDR2 FRNRAP. V was cut by 3 bases and J by 0 bases, with 9 bases left in between. This CDR3 is CASGFRGFSYEQYF. CDR3 in DNA: TGTGCTAGTGGTTTTAGGGGGTTCTCCTACGAGCAGTACTTC.

This chain links TRBV18 with TRBJ1-1; weak D call: TRBD1 (6 bases). The CDR3 sequence is 15 residues long. Trimming stripped 4 bases from V and 1 base from J, with 13 bases between. The germline gives CDR1 KGHSH, CDR2 LQKENI. In DNA form, the CDR3 reads TGTGCCAGCTCACAAGGGGGGGGGACGAACACTGAAGCTTTCTTT. Translating gives CASSQGGGTNTEAFF.

The count of this clone is one. The chain carries TRBV3-1 (or the pseudogene TRBV3-2) and TRBJ2-1, with 11 bases aligning to TRBD2. CDR1 is LGHDT and CDR2 is YNNKEL in the germline V gene (reference sequence). This CDR3 region has 17 residues. V shed 4 bases and J 4 bases; nucleotides not matched to a gene: 9. CDR3 nucleotide sequence: TGTGCCAGCAGCCCCCCCACCGGGACTAGCGGTTACAATGAGCAGTTCTTC. It specifies CASSPPTGTSGYNEQFF.

The genes are TRBV19 and TRBJ1-2; possibly TRBD1 for D (5 bases). The germline CDR1 and CDR2 sequences are LNHDA and SQIVND (reference sequence). Trimming pared 3 bases from V and 1 base from J, leaving 9 bases between. The CDR3 is 14 amino acids. The CDR3 DNA reads as TGTGCCAGTAGTATTTTCGGGGGTAACTATGGCTACACCTTC. This codes for CASSIFGGNYGYTF.

This chain links TRBV2 with TRBJ1-2; no reliable D call. The V gene lost 4 bases and the J gene lost 5 bases, with 11 bases spanning the gap. The CDR3 has 13 amino acids. Looked up from germline, CDR1 is SNHLY and CDR2 is FYNNEI. CDR3 amino acids: CASSGRAYYGYTF. DNA of the CDR3: TGTGCCAGCAGTGGGAGGGCTTATTATGGCTACACCTTC.

The rearrangement links TRBV5-4 to TRBJ2-7; TRBD1 is a possible D gene (6 bases). Germline CDR1 SGHNT, CDR2 YYREEE (reference sequence). The CDR3 has 15 residues. Trimming pared 0 bases from V and 6 bases from J, leaving 16 bases between. The CDR3: CASSLEVAGAGEQYF. The CDR3 DNA reads TGTGCCAGCAGCTTGGAAGTGGCAGGGGCTGGCGAGCAGTACTTC.

The V and J genes are TRBV5-1 and TRBJ2-7, with 10 bases that match TRBD1. The germline V gene has CDR1 SGHRS and CDR2 YFSETQ. This CDR3 is built from 16 residues. The V and J ends lost 2 bases and 4 bases, in that order; junction bases with no gene match: 9. CDR3: CASSLALTGGPYEQYF. The CDR3 DNA reads TGCGCCAGCAGCTTAGCCCTGACAGGGGGCCCTTACGAGCAGTACTTC.

This clone was counted a single time. The chain couples TRBV3-1 (or the pseudogene TRBV3-2) to TRBJ1-5; D uncertain. Germline V gives CDR1 LGHDT, CDR2 YNNKEL (reference sequence). The V gene lost 1 base and the J gene lost 3 bases, with 4 bases spanning the gap. The CDR3 has 13 residues. CDR3 sequence: CASSQASNQPQHF. DNA of the CDR3: TGTGCCAGCAGCCAAGCCTCCAATCAGCCCCAGCATTTT.

V usage is TRBV25-1 and J usage is TRBJ2-7; 8 nucleotides match TRBD2. This CDR3 is built from 16 residues. Trimming at V came to 4 bases and at J to 6 bases, leaving 14 bases not matched to a gene. Germline V CDR1 and CDR2: MGHDK, SYGVNS. The CDR3 loop reads CASSVPGGQGLGEQYF. CDR3 coding DNA: TGTGCCAGCAGTGTCCCGGGGGGGCAGGGATTGGGCGAGCAGTACTTC.